This record concerns one TCR beta chain sequence. Antigen unknown. The sample originates from a study of OX40 agonist ivuxolimab in advanced cancers. About the study: Each dose-escalation patient presented with hepatocellular carcinoma, melanoma, renal cell or head and neck cancer. Partial responses occurred in Three dose-escalation patients, one with hepatocellular carcinoma and two with cutaneous melanoma. Overall study results and limits: Both blood CD4+ and CD8+ T cells showed clonal growth by week 6 at 0.1 to 3.0 mg/kg.

Using immunoSEQ multiplex PCR, the repertoire was profiled, and TCRdb retains in-frame clones only, with some absent. The sample includes 60,000 to 80,000 clones, 90% to 95% seen only once; the top ten take around 0.46%. On cycle 4 day 1 and cycle 7 day 1, as well as at baseline, blood was sampled. Trimming removed 4 bases from V and 4 bases from J; junction bases left unmatched: 3. Looked up from germline, CDR1 is SGHVS and CDR2 is FNYEAQ. The CDR3 sequence is 15 residues long. This rearrangement joins TRBV7-6 to TRBJ2-1, with 11 positions matching TRBD2. This specimen was CD4+ or CD8+ T cells sorted from blood, taken in a trial of the OX40 agonist ivuxolimab. The clonotype was recovered from an adult with an advanced solid tumor such as melanoma, head and neck, liver or kidney cancer. CDR3 nucleotide sequence: TGTGCCAGCAGCTCGACTAGCGGGGCTTACAATGAGCAGTTCTTC. This translates into CASSSTSGAYNEQFF.